This TCR beta chain was captured by sequencing in a study of blood T cell repertoires in COVID-19. The overall study: From the United States, Italy and Spain came samples of acute and convalescent COVID-19.

Participants were aged about 18 to 95 years, lived in 20 to 25 US areas, and enrolled virtually. Recovered participants had two consecutive negative NP/OP PCR tests, healthcare professional clearance, or symptom resolution. Study processing details: From reference gene primer amplification, estimates of nucleated cell counts were derived. Some clones are missing from TCRdb's copy, which holds only in-frame ones; the method was immunoSEQ multiplex PCR. From that table come the V and J calls and clone size; the DNA was used to work out D and trimming. The sample records roughly 380,000 clones, about 90% being singletons. Germline assignment: CDR1 GTSNPN and CDR2 SVGIG (reference sequence). This CDR3 has 11 amino acids.

The chain carries TRBV30 and TRBJ1-2, with D tentatively TRBD1 (5 bases). Sequencing used PBMCs or T cells enriched from blood (not recorded which). The TCR sequence derives from a woman in her twenties or thirties who had recovered from COVID-19. The CDR3 protein is CATGGLYGYTF. The DNA for the CDR3 is TGTGCTACAGGCGGTCTATATGGCTACACCTTC.